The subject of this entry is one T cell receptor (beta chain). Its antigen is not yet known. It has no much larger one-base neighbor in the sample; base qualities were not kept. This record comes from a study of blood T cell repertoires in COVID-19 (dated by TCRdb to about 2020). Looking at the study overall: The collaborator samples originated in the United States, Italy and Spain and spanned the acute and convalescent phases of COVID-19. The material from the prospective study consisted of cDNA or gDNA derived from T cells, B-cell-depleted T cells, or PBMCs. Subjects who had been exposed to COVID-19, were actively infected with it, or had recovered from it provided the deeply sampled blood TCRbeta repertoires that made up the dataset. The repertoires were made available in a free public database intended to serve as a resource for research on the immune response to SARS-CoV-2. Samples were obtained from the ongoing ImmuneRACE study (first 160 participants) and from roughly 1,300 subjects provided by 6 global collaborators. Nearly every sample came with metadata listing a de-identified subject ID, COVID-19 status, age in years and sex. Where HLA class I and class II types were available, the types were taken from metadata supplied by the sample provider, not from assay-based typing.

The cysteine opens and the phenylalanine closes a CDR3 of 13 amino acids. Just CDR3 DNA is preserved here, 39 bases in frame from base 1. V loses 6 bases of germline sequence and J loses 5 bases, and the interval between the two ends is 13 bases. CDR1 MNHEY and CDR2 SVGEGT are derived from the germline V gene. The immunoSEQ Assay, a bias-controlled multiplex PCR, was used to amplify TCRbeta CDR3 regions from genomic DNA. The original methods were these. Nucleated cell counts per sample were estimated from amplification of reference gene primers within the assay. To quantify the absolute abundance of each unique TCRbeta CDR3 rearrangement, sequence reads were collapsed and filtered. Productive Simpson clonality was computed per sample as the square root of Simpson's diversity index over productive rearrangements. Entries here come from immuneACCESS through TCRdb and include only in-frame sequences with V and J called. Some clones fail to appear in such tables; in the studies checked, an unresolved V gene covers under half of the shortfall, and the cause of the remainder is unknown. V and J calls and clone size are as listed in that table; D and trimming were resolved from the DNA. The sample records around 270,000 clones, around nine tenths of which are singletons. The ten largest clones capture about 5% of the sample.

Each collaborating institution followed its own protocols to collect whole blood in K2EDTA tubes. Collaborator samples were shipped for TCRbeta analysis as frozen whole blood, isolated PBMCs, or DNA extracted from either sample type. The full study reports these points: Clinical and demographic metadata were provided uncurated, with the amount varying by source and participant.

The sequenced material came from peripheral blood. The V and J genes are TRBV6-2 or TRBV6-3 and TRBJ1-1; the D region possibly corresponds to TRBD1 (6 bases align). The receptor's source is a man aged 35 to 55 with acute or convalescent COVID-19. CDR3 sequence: CASSPTRGTEAFF. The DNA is TGTGCCAGCAGCCCAACCAGGGGTACTGAAGCTTTCTTT.